A few counts support the clone carrying this T cell receptor beta chain. TCRdb used MiXCR to reprocess the 5' RACE reads, holding one entry per CDR3 protein. The table lists 600,000 to 700,000 distinct CDR3 sequences, 21% of them singletons. The record originates from a study of identical twins. Germline lookup yields CDR1 SGHTA and CDR2 FQGNSA. V gave up 0 bases and J gave up 7 bases, with 18 bases separating them. The CDR3 has 16 residues. This same sample was also taken into another study, of T cells expressing NK-cell markers. That source reports: Sorting of alpha-beta TCR T cells alone was achieved in several experiments with an anti-gamma-delta TCR antibody. Specificity for HCMV among expanded NKG2C+ T cell clones was not established.

This sequence originates from a young woman in good health. Sequencing was carried out using PBMCs. The gene calls are TRBV7-2 and TRBJ1-2, with TRBD1 as a possible D gene (6 bases). CDR3 amino acids: CASSLAGGGGAGGYTF. Here the CDR3 DNA reads TGTGCCAGCAGCTTAGCGGGTGGGGGGGGCGCTGGTGGCTACACCTTC. The variable domain in full, with the rest retrieved from reference TRBV7-2 and TRBJ1-2, is GAGVSQSPSNKVTEKGKDVELRCDPISGHTALYWYRQSLGQGLEFLIYFQGNSAPDKSGLPSDRFSAERTGGSVSTLTIQRTQQEDSAVYLCASSLAGGGGAGGYTFGSGTRLTVV.